Described below is a single TCR beta chain sequence and its context. Its antigen is currently not known. No base-level quality is on record; no much larger clone is a single base apart. Genomic DNA was extracted with the Qiagen DNeasy kit from unsorted PBMCs and from negatively selected CD4+ and CD8+ fractions. Amplification of TCR beta CDR3 regions was done by immunoSEQ multiplex PCR with primers that anneal to V and J segments. Amplification bias was minimized using a synthetic immune receptor repertoire, and residual bias was removed computationally after sequencing. In the original analysis: Custom Python scripts were used to quantify repertoire diversity as the Shannon entropy index. The unsorted, CD4+ and CD8+ repertoires were each analyzed separately, with the exception of combined analyses, where CD4+ and CD8+ sequences were merged in silico. Clonal expansion was defined as at least a 2-fold frequency increase after treatment relative to C1D1, with a pseudocount of 0.5 for undetected baseline clones. Singleton clones were defined as clones with 0 or 1 copy at C1D1, and non-singleton clones were defined as clones with 2 or more copies. Clones expanded in unsorted samples were labelled as CD4+, CD8+ or unknown by matching protein sequences in sorted samples from the same patient. Diversity changes from C1D1 to C4D1 were tested in paired samples using Wilcoxon tests. Entries here come from immuneACCESS through TCRdb and include only in-frame sequences with V and J called. Some clones fail to appear in such tables; in the studies checked, an unresolved V gene covers under half of the shortfall, and the cause of the remainder is unknown. V and J calls and clone size follow that table, whereas D and trimming were derived from the DNA. The sample profile shows about 93,000 clones; around 78% of them were found once. The leading ten clones occupy 9.4% of the sample.

Via the germline V gene, CDR1 is SGHAT and CDR2 FQNNGV. Clipping removes 7 bases from V and 5 bases from J, with 23 as the unmatched junction base count. From the cysteine up to the phenylalanine, the CDR3 has a length of 19 residues. The read is trimmed to its CDR3 DNA, 57 bases read in frame from base 1. This record comes from a study of PD-1 blockade in classical Hodgkin lymphoma (dated by TCRdb to between 2020 and 2021). In terms of the full investigation: Nivolumab dosing was 3 mg/kg intravenously every 2 weeks, continuing until either disease progression or unacceptable toxicity. A peripheral blood immune signature of response to PD-1 blockade in classical Hodgkin lymphoma was defined using TCR beta sequencing and CyTOF. The paper as a whole reports these results and caveats: Trial patients achieving complete response had baseline diversity similar to newly diagnosed patients, whereas partial responders and progressors had significantly lower diversity. The study was restricted to a single clinical trial cohort, and the causes of repertoire differences, possibly disease activity or prior therapy, were left undefined. Lower diversity was seen in patients whose nivolumab began less than 1 year after ASCT, and these patients were left out of later analyses so that immune reconstitution would not confound the results. By C4D1, a significant rise was seen in CD4+ TCR diversity but not in CD8+ TCR diversity (p=0.0027 vs p=0.16), and the rise was most apparent among complete responders (p=0.02). Baseline TCR diversity was reported to be lower in newly diagnosed patients than in healthy donors and to be lower still in relapsed/refractory patients.

The time point label here, explained by the study, means: cycle 4 day 1 (C4D1), after 5 to 7 weeks of nivolumab. All trial patients had relapsed after autologous stem cell transplantation, with cohorts A, B and C differing in prior brentuximab vedotin exposure. The trial cohort was composed of 56 patients with relapsed/refractory classical Hodgkin lymphoma, for whom complete response, partial response or progressive disease was recorded as best overall response. Trial patients were treated with single-agent nivolumab in the multi-cohort phase II CheckMate 205 trial. An independent review committee assessed best overall response by applying the 2007 International Working Group response criteria. Trial PBMCs were obtained immediately prior to nivolumab initiation (C1D1) and on therapy at cycle 2 day 1 and cycle 4 day 1. Peripheral blood was collected in 8 mL Vacutainer Cell Preparation Tubes, from which PBMCs were isolated by centrifugation and then cryopreserved.

The sequence was obtained from a human donor with classical Hodgkin lymphoma. The sample consisted of peripheral blood mononuclear cells (PBMCs), taken before the fourth cycle of nivolumab. The sequence links TRBV11-2 to TRBJ2-3; TRBD1 lines up with 8 middle nucleotides. The nucleotide sequence is TGTGCCAGCACCGGACAGGGTCCCACTACACACCTCCCACGAGATACGCAGTATTTT. This sequence encodes CASTGQGPTTHLPRDTQYF.